What follows describes a single T cell receptor (beta chain). Its target is not known. After removal of 5 bases from V and 0 bases from J, the junction contained 6 bases not matched to a gene. CDR3 length: 18 residues. Germline V CDR1 and CDR2: SGHAT, FQNNGV. This sample is drawn from a study of response to subunit inactivated influenza vaccine. The study, taken as a whole, reports: Authors suggested each seasonal flu vaccination may recruit only limited numbers of new T cells.

TCRdb redid the calling of the RT-PCR reads with MiXCR, one entry per CDR3 protein. The sample contains fewer than 200,000 distinct CDR3 sequences, around 9% of which appear only once. Sequencing was performed on non-naive T cells sorted from PBMCs, taken on the day of vaccination. The source is a man between 50 and 59 years old who received an inactivated influenza vaccine. The chain has TRBV11-2 and TRBJ2-1; 14 bases align to TRBD2. The CDR3 loop is CASSRTGTSGSSYNEQFF. CDR3 nucleotides: TGTGCCAGCAGCCGAACCGGGACTAGCGGGAGCTCCTACAATGAGCAGTTCTTC. The variable domain in full, with the rest retrieved from reference TRBV11-2 and TRBJ2-1, is EAGVAQSPRYKIIEKRQSVAFWCNPISGHATLYWYQQILGQGPKLLIQFQNNGVVDDSQLPKDRFSAERLKGVDSTLKIQPAKLEDSAVYLCASSRTGTSGSSYNEQFFGPGTRLTVL.